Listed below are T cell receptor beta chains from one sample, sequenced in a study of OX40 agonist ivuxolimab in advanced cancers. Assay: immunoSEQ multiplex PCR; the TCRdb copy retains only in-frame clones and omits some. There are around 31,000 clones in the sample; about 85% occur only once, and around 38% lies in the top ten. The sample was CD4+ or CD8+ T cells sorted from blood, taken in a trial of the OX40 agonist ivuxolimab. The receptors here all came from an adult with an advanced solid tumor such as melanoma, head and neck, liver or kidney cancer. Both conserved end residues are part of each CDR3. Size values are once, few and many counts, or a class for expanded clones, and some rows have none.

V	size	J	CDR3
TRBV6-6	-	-	CASSYRDSITYEQYF
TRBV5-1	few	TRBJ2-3	CASSLGDRAGTDTQYF
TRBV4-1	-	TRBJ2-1	CASSPHSGTGPYNEQFF
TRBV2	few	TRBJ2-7	CASRAAGGGDEQYF
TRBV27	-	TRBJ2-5	CASSSGQGGETQYF
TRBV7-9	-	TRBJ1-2	CASSLGTVNYGYTF
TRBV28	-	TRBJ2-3	CASSLVFTDTQYF
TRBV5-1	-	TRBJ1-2	CASSFGRVGYGYTF
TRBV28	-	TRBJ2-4	CASGRGARPIVIQYF
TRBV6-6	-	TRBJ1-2	CASSYSVRSNYGYTF
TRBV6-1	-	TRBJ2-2	CASSEAPTNTGELFF
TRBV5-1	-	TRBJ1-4	CASSQTYRVGEKLFF
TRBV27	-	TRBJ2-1	CASSLSPHEQFF
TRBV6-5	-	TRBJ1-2	CASSDGQGGYGYTF
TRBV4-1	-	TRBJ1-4	CASSQGTEEKLFF
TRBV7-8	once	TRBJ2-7	CASSPSGSGYEQYF
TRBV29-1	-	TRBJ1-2	CSVVSNYGYTF
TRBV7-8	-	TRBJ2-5	CASSLAGARETQYF
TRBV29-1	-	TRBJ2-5	CSVEVQGGAQYF
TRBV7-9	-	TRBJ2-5	CASSLGSSIQETQYF
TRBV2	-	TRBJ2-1	CASSTSPGASGRFYNEQFF
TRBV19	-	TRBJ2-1	CASNVGQGAVNEQFF
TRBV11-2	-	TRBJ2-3	CASNADWDTQYF
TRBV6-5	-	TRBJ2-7	CASYEQYF
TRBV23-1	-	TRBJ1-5	CASSQSKGHQPQHF
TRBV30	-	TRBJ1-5	CAWAASNQPQHF
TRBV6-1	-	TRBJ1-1	CASRPGTLEAFF
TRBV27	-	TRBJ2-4	CASSPWTSLAKNIQYF
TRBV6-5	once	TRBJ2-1	CASSYSGSINEQFF
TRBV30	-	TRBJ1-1	CAWRMTANTEAFF
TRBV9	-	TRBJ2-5	CASSTGRGETQYF
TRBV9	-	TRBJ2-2	CASSDFDRAVELFF
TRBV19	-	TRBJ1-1	CASSMFNTEAFF
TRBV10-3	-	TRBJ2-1	CAISEGPHEQFF
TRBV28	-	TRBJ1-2	CASSLSDGYGYTF
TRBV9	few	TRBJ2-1	CASSFSGGFNEQFF
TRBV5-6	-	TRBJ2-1	CASSSGTSYTNDEQFF
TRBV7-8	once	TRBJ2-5	CASSLWTGSMETQYF
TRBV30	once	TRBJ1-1	CAWGENTVAFF
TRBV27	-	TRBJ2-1	CASSLAGVLSSYNEQFF
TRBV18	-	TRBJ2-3	CASSPEGESSTDTQYF
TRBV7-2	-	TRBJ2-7	CASSWTSGTSYEQYF
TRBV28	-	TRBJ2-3	CASSWGGAGDTQYF
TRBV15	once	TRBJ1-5	CATSERTSLSNQPQHF
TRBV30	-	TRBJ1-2	CAWSTGGFGYTF